These 13 T cell receptor beta chains were sequenced from one sample in a study of blood T cell repertoires in COVID-19. TCRdb keeps only in-frame clones here, not all; method: immunoSEQ multiplex PCR. The repertoire holds some 220,000 clones, about 83% seen once, with over 0.95% in the top ten. Material for sequencing was peripheral blood. The origin of the receptors is a woman aged 30 to 39 with COVID-19, enrolled during active disease.

This sequence joins TRBV27 and TRBJ2-7; TRBD1 is a possible D gene (5 bases). The CDR3 contains 14 residues. The germline V and J ends were trimmed by 5 bases and 0 bases, with 11 bases remaining between them. Germline V CDR1 and CDR2: MNHEY, SMNVEV (reference sequence). The CDR3 is CASSPTESSYEQYF. CDR3 nucleotide sequence: TGTGCCAGCAGTCCGACAGAGAGCTCCTACGAGCAGTACTTC.

The rearrangement links TRBV24-1 to TRBJ2-5; TRBD1 agrees at 9 bases. The J segment lost 4 bases and the V segment lost 7 bases, leaving 6 bases of the junction unmatched. The CDR3 has 14 residues. The V gene's germline CDR1 is KGHDR and CDR2 SFDVKD. The CDR3, as DNA: TGTGCCACCAGAGCGACAGGGGGGGGAGAGACCCAGTACTTC. Protein sequence: CATRATGGGETQYF.

The rearrangement joins TRBV29-1 to TRBJ2-1; 8 bases align to TRBD1. Germline assignment: CDR1 SQVTM and CDR2 ANQGSEA. Germline trimming cut 6 bases from V and 6 bases from J; bases unmatched to any gene: 1. The CDR3 contains 11 residues. The DNA of the CDR3 is TGCAGCGTGGACAGGGTCAATGAGCAGTTCTTC. Residues: CSVDRVNEQFF.

Only a few counts were recorded for this clone. The rearrangement links TRBV7-9 to TRBJ1-1; no clear D. The CDR3 length is 15 residues. Germline CDR1 SEHNR, CDR2 FQNEAQ (reference sequence). V shed 5 bases and J shed 1 base, with 14 bases lying between them. The CDR3 loop reads CASSPARTGNTEAFF. CDR3 nucleotide sequence: TGTGCCAGCAGCCCCGCAAGAACGGGGAACACTGAAGCTTTCTTT.

The V gene is TRBV5-4, the J gene TRBJ1-1, with D uncertain. CDR3 length equals 13 residues. Germline values: CDR1 SGHNT, CDR2 YYREEE (reference sequence). Between the trimmed V and J ends, which lost 0 bases and 1 base, there was a span of 4 bases. The CDR3 coding sequence is TGTGCCAGCAGCTTGGGAGGGAACACTGAAGCTTTCTTT. Translating it yields CASSLGGNTEAFF.

The chain couples TRBV19 to TRBJ1-2; tentative D call: TRBD1 (5 bases). The V and J ends lost 0 bases and 8 bases respectively, with 13 bases between them. Germline CDR1 is LNHDA and CDR2 is SQIVND (reference sequence). This CDR3 is built from 14 residues. As DNA, the CDR3 is TGTGCCAGTAGTATAGAGGGGCAGGCCTGGGGCTACACCTTC. This encodes CASSIEGQAWGYTF.

This chain links TRBV5-1 with TRBJ2-5; 8 bases agree with TRBD1. Germline trimming cut 2 bases from V and 0 bases from J; bases unmatched to any gene: 3. The CDR3 contains 15 residues. Germline V gives CDR1 SGHRS, CDR2 YFSETQ. Written as DNA, the CDR3 is TGCGCCAGCAGCTTTAGGGACAGGAACCAAGAGACCCAGTACTTC. Its protein is CASSFRDRNQETQYF.

The chain couples TRBV19 to TRBJ2-7, with 7 bases aligning to TRBD2. The germline gives CDR1 LNHDA, CDR2 SQIVND (reference sequence). Losses at the gene ends were 3 bases for V and 0 bases for J; bases not matched to a gene: 2. This CDR3 contains 14 residues. The CDR3 DNA reads as TGTGCCAGTAGTATGGGCGGGAGCTCCTACGAGCAGTACTTC. This gives the protein CASSMGGSSYEQYF.

This rearrangement joins TRBV10-3 to TRBJ1-4, with a tentative D call TRBD1 (5 bases). Trimming shortened V by 8 bases and J by 0 bases, and 16 bases separated the two germline ends. This CDR3 contains 16 residues. Looked up from germline, CDR1 is ENHRY and CDR2 is SYGVKD. The CDR3 loop is CAIDSPGGATNEKLFF. The DNA of the CDR3 is TGTGCCATCGATTCTCCCGGGGGGGCAACTAATGAAAAACTGTTTTTT.

This chain uses TRBV6-6 with TRBJ2-7; 8 nucleotides agree with TRBD2. In germline, CDR1 is MNHNY, CDR2 SVGAGI (reference sequence). The CDR3 is 15 residues long. The ends lost 8 bases at V and 0 bases at J; junction bases unmatched: 9. The DNA of the CDR3 is TGTGCCAGCTCAAGGCCCAGCGGGGGCTCCTACGAGCAGTACTTC. Translated, it gives CASSRPSGGSYEQYF.

The V gene is TRBV5-1, the J gene TRBJ1-1; D might be TRBD1 (6 bases). Germline V lookup: CDR1 SGHRS, CDR2 YFSETQ. V was trimmed by 0 bases and J by 1 base, leaving 16 bases between them. The CDR3 contains 17 residues. Here the CDR3 reads CASSLALQGRWNTEAFF. As DNA, the CDR3 is TGCGCCAGCAGCTTGGCCCTTCAGGGGAGATGGAACACTGAAGCTTTCTTT.

For the CDR3, the DNA is TGTGCCAGCAGTTCCAACCAGGGTGGACGGATCGGCGAGCAGTACTTC. This codes for CASSSNQGGRIGEQYF. The rearrangement links TRBV6-6 to TRBJ2-7; perhaps TRBD1 as D (5 bases). Trimming took 4 bases from V and 6 from J, leaving 22 bases between them. There are 16 residues in the CDR3. The germline V gene has CDR1 MNHNY and CDR2 SVGAGI (reference sequence).

The rearrangement uses TRBV30 and TRBJ1-1; D is unresolved. Trimming took 3 bases from V and 1 from J, leaving 6 bases between them. The V gene's germline CDR1 is GTSNPN and CDR2 SVGIG (reference sequence). CDR3 size: 12 residues. CDR3 in amino acids: CAWSPGNTEAFF. The CDR3 nucleotides read TGTGCCTGGAGCCCGGGGAACACTGAAGCTTTCTTT.